The next 15 T cell receptor beta chains were all read from a single sample in a study of Graves' ophthalmopathy and Graves' hyperthyroidism. RNA transcripts were the source from which TCR beta CDR3 regions were amplified. Investigators did first-round RT-PCR with HTBI primers, then second-round multiplex PCR. TCRdb re-called the multiplex PCR reads with MiXCR, one entry per CDR3 protein. The data show around 660,000 distinct CDR3 sequences, over 40% seen once. Sequencing was done on a sample of peripheral blood. The source is an adult man with Graves' ophthalmopathy.

The V call is TRBV29-1, the J call TRBJ2-5; 9 bases match TRBD2. V dropped 8 bases and J dropped 5; count of bases not matched to a gene: 9. This CDR3 region has 13 residues. Looked up from germline, CDR1 is SQVTM and CDR2 is ANQGSEA. The CDR3 reads CSPYGGRAETQYF. CDR3 nucleotides: TGCAGCCCCTATGGCGGGAGGGCGGAGACCCAGTACTTC.

The chain couples TRBV4-3 to TRBJ1-5; no clear D gene. The CDR3 extends over 15 amino acids. Trimming removed 0 bases at V and 3 bases at J, with 9 bases between. The germline V gene encodes CDR1 LGHNA and CDR2 YSLEER. In DNA, the CDR3 is TGCGCCAGCAGCCAAGACGCCCCAGTCAATCAGCCCCAGCATTTT. This gives the protein CASSQDAPVNQPQHF.

In its sample, this clonotype was seen many times. This chain links TRBV7-9 with TRBJ2-7, with D perhaps TRBD2 (6 bases). V shed 11 bases and J shed 7 bases, with 12 bases lying between them. Germline assignment: CDR1 SEHNR and CDR2 FQNEAQ (reference sequence). This CDR3 is built from 10 residues. Here the CDR3 reads CAGGAGEQYF. CDR3 nucleotide sequence: TGTGCCGGCGGGGCGGGAGAGCAGTACTTC.

This clonotype was observed many times. The rearrangement joins TRBV5-1 to TRBJ2-7, with TRBD2 as a possible D gene (6 bases). The V gene lost 0 bases and the J gene lost 2 bases, with 9 bases spanning the gap. Germline CDR1 reads SGHRS; CDR2 reads YFSETQ. CDR3 size: 14 residues. The CDR3 DNA reads TGCGCCAGCAGCTTGGAACGGGGGACCTACGAGCAGTACTTC. Protein sequence: CASSLERGTYEQYF.

This clonotype was detected many times. This chain uses TRBV7-9 with TRBJ1-4; 9 positions agree with TRBD1. There are 14 residues in the CDR3. V lost 5 bases to trimming and J lost 8 bases; unmatched junction nucleotides: 6. CDR1 and CDR2 from the germline V gene are SEHNR and FQNEAQ (reference sequence). CDR3 DNA sequence: TGTGCCAGCAGCCACAGGGGGCATAAGGAAAAACTGTTTTTT. It is translated as CASSHRGHKEKLFF.

The genes are TRBV30 and TRBJ1-5; tentatively, D is TRBD1 (6 bases). Germline values: CDR1 GTSNPN, CDR2 SVGIG (reference sequence). The CDR3 loop spans 11 amino acids. Trimming left V 5 bases short and J 11 bases short, with 13 bases between. CDR3 loop: CAWQQGGAQHF. CDR3 coding DNA: TGTGCCTGGCAACAGGGTGGGGCCCAGCATTTT.

This clonotype was seen repeatedly, ten times or more. This chain connects TRBV29-1 to TRBJ2-7; possible D gene TRBD1, 6 bases. This CDR3 has 13 residues. The V and J ends lost 5 bases and 4 bases respectively, with 15 bases between them. In germline, CDR1 is SQVTM, CDR2 ANQGSEA. The CDR3 is CSVRNPTGYEQYF. The CDR3 DNA is TGCAGCGTTCGAAATCCTACAGGGTACGAGCAGTACTTC.

This clonotype was seen at least ten times. The chain has TRBV25-1 and TRBJ1-1; 7 positions match TRBD1. Germline CDR1 reads MGHDK; CDR2 reads SYGVNS. CDR3 length: 14 amino acids. With V trimmed by 6 bases and J by 0 bases, 4 bases remained unmatched. Here the CDR3 reads CASRGGQLNTEAFF. The CDR3 nucleotides are TGTGCCAGCAGAGGGGGACAGCTGAACACTGAAGCTTTCTTT. The entire variable domain, with the rest obtained from reference TRBV25-1 and TRBJ1-1, is as follows: EADIYQTPRYLVIGTGKKITLECSQTMGHDKMYWYQQDPGMELHLIHYSYGVNSTEKGDLSSESTVSRIRTEHFPLTLESARPSHTSQYLCASRGGQLNTEAFFGQGTRLTVV.

Many counts were recorded for this clonotype. The chain employs TRBV4-1 and TRBJ1-5; perhaps TRBD1 as D (6 bases). The CDR3 has 15 amino acids. In germline, CDR1 is MGHRA, CDR2 YSYEKL. The V end lost 1 base, the J end lost 6 bases, and 13 bases lay between the germline ends. CDR3 residues: CASSQGWGGGQPQHF. CDR3 bases: TGCGCCAGCAGCCAAGGTTGGGGGGGCGGTCAGCCCCAGCATTTT.

This chain uses TRBV7-2 with TRBJ1-1; tentatively, D is TRBD1 (5 bases). Germline CDR1 and CDR2: SGHTA and FQGNSA. The ends were cut back, 0 bases at V and 0 bases at J, with 17 bases in the middle. The CDR3 has 18 amino acids. As DNA, the CDR3 is TGTGCCAGCAGCTTAGCGGGGGTCGGTTCTGCTATGAACACTGAAGCTTTCTTT. This codes for CASSLAGVGSAMNTEAFF.

This clonotype was counted at least ten times. The chain links TRBV7-7 to TRBJ2-7; 9 nucleotides match TRBD2. Trimming removed 5 bases from V and 3 bases from J; junction bases left unmatched: 8. Germline CDR1 SSHAT, CDR2 FNYEAQ (reference sequence). CDR3 length: 15 amino acids. The CDR3 is CASSPGTSKIYEQYF. In DNA form, the CDR3 reads TGTGCCAGCAGCCCTGGGACTAGCAAGATCTACGAGCAGTACTTC.

The chain recombines TRBV10-3 with TRBJ2-5; tentatively, D is TRBD1 (6 bases). Trimming shortened V by 0 bases and J by 9 bases, and 14 bases separated the two germline ends. Germline CDR1 ENHRY, CDR2 SYGVKD. The CDR3 runs 14 residues. The CDR3 nucleotides read TGTGCCATCAGTGAGTCGACAGGCACTAATCCCCAGTACTTC. This sequence encodes CAISESTGTNPQYF.

The chain carries TRBV7-9 and TRBJ1-5, with 10 bases fitting TRBD1. Germline CDR1 reads SEHNR; CDR2 reads FQNEAQ (reference sequence). The CDR3 runs 15 residues. After removal of 5 bases from V and 6 bases from J, the junction contained 7 bases not matched to a gene. In DNA, the CDR3 is TGTGCCAGCAGCACGTACGGGACAGGGGTTCAGCCCCAGCATTTT. The encoded protein is CASSTYGTGVQPQHF.

The chain recombines TRBV12-5 with TRBJ2-6; D unresolved. The CDR3 is 15 residues long. CDR1 and CDR2 (germline): LGHNT, FRNRAP. CDR3 residues: CASSPGEVGANVLTF. The CDR3, as DNA: TGTGCCAGCAGTCCAGGTGAGGTTGGGGCCAACGTCCTGACTTTC.

This clonotype was seen a few times. The chain has TRBV30 and TRBJ1-2, with 7 bases that match TRBD1. This CDR3 contains 13 residues. Germline-derived CDR1 and CDR2 are GTSNPN and SVGIG (reference sequence). The V segment lost 3 bases and the J segment 0 bases; nucleotides outside the gene matches: 1. Written as DNA, the CDR3 is TGTGCCTGGAGGACAGGGCCTAACTATGGCTACACCTTC. Its translation is CAWRTGPNYGYTF. The whole variable domain, remainder taken from reference TRBV30 and TRBJ1-2, is SQTIHQWPATLVQPVGSPLSLECTVEGTSNPNLYWYRQAAGRGLQLLFYSVGIGQISSEVPQNLSASRPQDRQFILSSKKLLLSDSGFYLCAWRTGPNYGYTFGSGTRLTVV.